The 5 T cell receptor beta chains listed next were all sequenced from one sample in a study of blood T cell repertoires in COVID-19. TCRdb's copy holds only in-frame clones and misses some; the assay was immunoSEQ multiplex PCR. The table has roughly 250,000 clones, 86% seen once. Input material: PBMCs or T cells enriched from blood (not recorded which). The receptors were sampled from a woman in her forties or fifties who had recovered from COVID-19.

V usage is TRBV10-1 and J usage is TRBJ2-3; 16 bases fit TRBD2. Germline assignment: CDR1 WNHNN and CDR2 SYGVQD (reference sequence). This CDR3 comprises 18 residues. With V trimmed by 2 bases and J by 7 bases, 9 bases remained unmatched. Here the CDR3 reads CASSETPGLAGGQHTQYF. The CDR3, as DNA: TGCGCCAGCAGTGAGACGCCGGGACTAGCGGGGGGGCAACATACGCAGTATTTT.

This clone was seen a single time. Written as DNA, the CDR3 is TGCGCCAGCAGCCAAGATCCCAGCGGGAGGACCTACGAGCAGTACTTC. Translation gives CASSQDPSGRTYEQYF. This chain connects TRBV4-1 to TRBJ2-7; 9 bases match TRBD2. With V trimmed by 0 bases and J by 2 bases, 5 bases remained unmatched. Germline V gives CDR1 MGHRA, CDR2 YSYEKL. The CDR3 has 16 residues.

The chain recombines TRBV5-1 with TRBJ2-7; no clear D gene. The germline gives CDR1 SGHRS, CDR2 YFSETQ. The CDR3 is made up of 13 amino acids. V was cut by 0 bases and J by 1 base, with 5 bases left in between. CDR3 coding DNA: TGCGCCAGCAGCTTGGACTTATCCTACGAGCAGTACTTC. Its protein product is CASSLDLSYEQYF.

The CDR3 sequence is CASSERPGGPYEQYF. The CDR3 DNA follows: TGTGCCAGCAGTGAGCGACCAGGGGGACCCTACGAGCAGTACTTC. The rearrangement links TRBV6-1 to TRBJ2-7; 7 bases map to TRBD1. Germline-derived CDR1 and CDR2 are MNHNS and SASEGT. Losses at the gene ends were 3 bases for V and 2 bases for J; bases not matched to a gene: 7. The CDR3 length is 15 residues.

This chain uses TRBV29-1 with TRBJ1-4; D call uncertain. CDR1 and CDR2 from the germline V gene are SQVTM and ANQGSEA. CDR3 length: 12 residues. Trimming removed 4 bases from V and 4 bases from J, with 7 bases in between. CDR3 nucleotides: TGCAGCGTTGGACACAGTAATGAAAAACTGTTTTTT. Its protein product is CSVGHSNEKLFF.